This TCR beta chain comes out of a study of blood T cell repertoires in COVID-19. Study summary: Sites across the United States, Italy and Spain contributed samples from acute and convalescent COVID-19. PBMCs, B-cell-depleted T cells, or T cells were the source of the cDNA or gDNA that made up the material.

How the authors handled the data: Nucleated cell number was recorded as an estimate derived from reference gene primer amplification. TCRdb's table, derived via immunoSEQ multiplex PCR, lists solely in-frame clones and lacks some. V and J calls and clone size are given by that table; D and trimming were obtained from the DNA. The sample contains 80,000 or so clones, less than 95% of which appear only once. The V segment lost 5 bases and the J segment 11 bases; nucleotides outside the gene matches: 10. CDR1 SGHDN and CDR2 FVKESK come from the germline V gene. The CDR3 runs 15 residues. The sequence was collected from a woman aged 45-59 years in a cohort sampled during active COVID-19. The chain recombines TRBV14 with TRBJ1-6; TRBD1 agrees at 9 bases. Material for sequencing was peripheral blood. In nucleotides, the CDR3 is TGTGCCAGCAGCGGCCGGGGGACAGGGAGGACACCCCTCCACTTT. This codes for CASSGRGTGRTPLHF.